These 22 T cell receptor beta chains were sequenced from one sample in a study of blood T cells in healthy people across ages. It was with a sample-barcoded 5' primer and a J-beta primer mix that a second PCR of roughly 6 to 12 cycles was run. Each CDR3 protein is one row after TCRdb ran MiXCR on the 5' RACE reads. This table holds over 750,000 distinct CDR3 sequences, around 25% found once. The data were also submitted as part of a second study, on T cells of mothers and their children.

Sequencing was carried out using blood. Receptor source: a boy between 5 and 17 years old in good health.

This chain uses TRBV27 with TRBJ2-7; perhaps TRBD1 as D (6 bases). The V end lost 2 bases, the J end lost 2 bases, and 16 bases lay between the germline ends. The CDR3 length is 16 residues. Per the germline V gene, CDR1 is MNHEY and CDR2 is SMNVEV (reference sequence). CDR3 in amino acids: CASSLSGRGLAYEQYF. In DNA form, the CDR3 reads TGTGCCAGCAGTTTAAGTGGCAGGGGATTAGCCTACGAGCAGTACTTC.

The sample holds a few counts of this clonotype. This rearrangement joins TRBV28 to TRBJ1-2; no firm D call. The V end lost 2 bases, the J end lost 4 bases, and 8 bases lay between the germline ends. The germline V gene has CDR1 MDHEN and CDR2 SYDVKM. CDR3 length: 13 residues. The CDR3 is CASSLREVYGYTF. The CDR3 coding sequence is TGTGCCAGCAGTTTAAGAGAAGTCTATGGCTACACCTTC.

The J gene is TRBJ2-6, the V gene TRBV12-3 or TRBV12-4, with unresolved D. This CDR3 spans 13 amino acids. The CDR3 region is CATLLSGANVLTF. The CDR3 DNA is TGTGCTACTCTTCTCTCTGGGGCCAACGTCCTGACTTTC.

This clonotype has a handful of counts. The junction departs from the called germline gene at one end, perhaps through a read error. The chain carries TRBV7-9 and TRBJ2-7; 7 bases fit TRBD1. Germline CDR1 is SEHNR and CDR2 is FQNEAQ (reference sequence). The CDR3 spans 13 residues. The CDR3 nucleotides read TGTGCCGGCAGCGCCCCCGGACAGGTATCACAGTACTTC. The encoded protein is CAGSAPGQVSQYF.

This clonotype was detected a few times. Relative to the germline gene, one junction end is altered; a read error may explain this. This chain connects TRBV28 to TRBJ1-4; possible D gene TRBD1, 5 bases. This CDR3 region has 13 residues. CDR1 MDHEN and CDR2 SYDVKM come from the germline V gene. The CDR3 protein is CASSSGAREKLLF. In nucleotides, the CDR3 is TGTGCCAGCAGTTCCGGGGCGCGTGAAAAACTGCTTTTT.

The chain has TRBV18 and TRBJ2-7; D is unresolved. Germline CDR1 is KGHSH and CDR2 is LQKENI. Trimming removed 6 bases at V and 2 bases at J, with 17 bases between. This CDR3 region has 15 residues. CDR3 amino acids: CASSAVRASTYEQYF. In DNA, the CDR3 is TGTGCCAGCTCCGCCGTCCGGGCTTCTACCTACGAGCAGTACTTC.

About this clonotype itself: At one of its ends the junction is not consistent with the germline gene, which may arise from a read error. The chain is built from TRBV14 and TRBJ2-7; TRBD1 aligns across 9 bases. Per germline, CDR1 SGHDN and CDR2 FVKESK. The CDR3 runs to 11 residues. Written as DNA, the CDR3 is TGTGCCAGCAGCCAAGGGGGACAGGGAAACTTC. Protein sequence: CASSQGGQGNF. Together with reference TRBV14 and TRBJ2-7, the CDR3 gives the full variable domain: EAGVTQFPSHSVIEKGQTVTLRCDPISGHDNLYWYRRVMGKEIKFLLHFVKESKQDESGMPNNRFLAERTGGTYSTLKVQPAELEDSGVYFCASSQGGQGNFGPGTRLTVT.

This clonotype was observed a single time. The chain links TRBV24-1 to TRBJ2-1, with D perhaps TRBD1 (5 bases). In germline, CDR1 is KGHDR, CDR2 SFDVKD. Trimming left V 3 bases short and J 6 bases short, with 20 bases between. The CDR3 sequence is 17 residues long. The CDR3 is CATSDGRRAGYTNEQFF. CDR3 DNA: TGTGCCACCAGTGATGGCCGCAGGGCAGGCTATACCAATGAGCAGTTCTTC.

The chain links TRBV28 to TRBJ2-1, with D perhaps TRBD2 (5 bases). The CDR3 loop spans 15 amino acids. CDR1 MDHEN and CDR2 SYDVKM come from the germline V gene. Deletions cut 3 bases from V and 3 bases from J, with 12 bases between. CDR3 coding DNA: TGTGCCAGCAGTTTTGGGGAGAGCGGCTACAATGAGCAGTTCTTC. This sequence encodes CASSFGESGYNEQFF.

This clonotype has more than one count but fewer than ten. The V and J genes are TRBV12-3 or TRBV12-4 and TRBJ2-5; 10 bases are shared with TRBD1. The CDR3 is 16 amino acids. With 5 bases clipped from V and 2 bases from J, the junction kept 8 bases outside the gene matches. CDR3 nucleotide sequence: TGTGCCAGCAGTCCGAGACAGGGGGCTTGGCAAGAGACCCAGTACTTC. Translating it yields CASSPRQGAWQETQYF.

The DNA for the CDR3 is TGTGCCAGCTGGCCGGGACGGGTAAATTCACCCCTCCACTTT. Protein product: CASWPGRVNSPLHF. V and J are TRBV6-5 and TRBJ1-6, with D possibly being TRBD1 (5 bases). V shed 8 bases and J shed 7 bases, with 15 bases lying between them. The CDR3 spans 14 residues. CDR1 and CDR2 from the germline V gene are MNHEY and SVGAGI.

In its sample, this clonotype was seen a few times. The chain is built from TRBV6-5 and TRBJ1-4; possible D gene TRBD1, 6 bases. Germline-derived CDR1 and CDR2 are MNHEY and SVGAGI. V lost 8 bases and J lost 5, with 15 bases in between. The CDR3 runs to 14 residues. CDR3 in amino acids: CASAAGTLNEKLFF. The DNA for the CDR3 is TGTGCCAGCGCCGCGGGGACACTAAATGAAAAACTGTTTTTT.

V is TRBV6-5 and J is TRBJ2-3; D is unclear. The CDR3 is made up of 15 amino acids. The V gene lost 2 bases and the J gene lost 1 base, with 10 bases spanning the gap. The V gene's germline CDR1 is MNHEY and CDR2 SVGAGI. CDR3 sequence reads: CASSYPLDGTDTQYF. For the CDR3, the DNA is TGTGCCAGCAGTTACCCCCTTGATGGCACAGATACGCAGTATTTT.

This clonotype has only a few counts. V and J are TRBV29-1 and TRBJ2-5; D is unresolved. Germline CDR1 reads SQVTM; CDR2 reads ANQGSEA. The CDR3 consists of 12 residues. Trimming took 4 bases from V and 2 from J, leaving 8 bases between them. The CDR3 region is CSVVTNQETQYF. The CDR3 DNA reads as TGCAGCGTTGTAACTAATCAAGAGACCCAGTACTTC.

V usage is TRBV3-1 and J usage is TRBJ1-5; D is unresolved. The V end was cut by 0 bases, the J end by 4 bases, with 16 bases between. CDR1 is LGHDT, CDR2 YNNKEL, per germline (reference sequence). This CDR3 has 17 residues. CDR3 residues: CASSQDPVGTVNQPQHF. DNA for the CDR3: TGTGCCAGCAGCCAAGATCCTGTTGGTACAGTAAATCAGCCCCAGCATTTT.

The V and J genes are TRBV7-2 and TRBJ2-5; 13 bases are shared with TRBD2. The germline CDR1 and CDR2 sequences are SGHTA and FQGNSA. The CDR3 sequence is 16 residues long. Losses at the gene ends were 3 bases for V and 5 bases for J; bases not matched to a gene: 6. The CDR3 here is CASSFGLAGDRETQYF. The CDR3 DNA reads as TGTGCCAGCAGCTTTGGACTAGCGGGAGACCGCGAGACCCAGTACTTC.

The rearrangement links TRBV9 to TRBJ2-1; D possibly corresponds to TRBD1 (5 bases). CDR1 is SGDLS and CDR2 is YYNGEE in the germline V gene. Trimming cost V 0 bases and J 15 bases, with 16 bases left between them. This CDR3 spans 13 amino acids. The CDR3 loop is CASSVAPAQGTFF. Written as DNA, the CDR3 is TGTGCCAGCAGCGTAGCCCCGGCTCAGGGTACGTTCTTC.

The rearrangement uses TRBV3-1 and TRBJ2-1, with TRBD2 as a possible D gene (5 bases). The end of the DNA is better explained by TRBJ2-7, so the J call may be wrong. Germline V gene lookup returns CDR1 LGHDT and CDR2 YNNKEL (reference sequence). The CDR3 runs to 13 residues. CDR3 protein: CASRSGPSYEQYF. The CDR3 DNA sequence: TGTGCCAGCAGAAGCGGCCCCTCCTACGAGCAGTACTTC.

This clonotype has only a few counts. This chain uses TRBV21-1 with TRBJ2-5; the table's D call, TRBD2, was not checked against the DNA. The assigned J gene may be wrong: the sequence end matches TRBJ2-7 better. TRBV21-1 is given as a pseudogene. The CDR3 consists of 13 residues. CDR3 amino acids: CASMIGLVDEQYF. The CDR3 nucleotides are TGTGCCAGCATGATCGGACTCGTTGACGAGCAGTACTTC.

This clonotype was recorded a few times. Here the CDR3 DNA reads TGTGCCACCAGTGAAACCAGGGAGGGGGGTGGTGAGCAGTTCTTC. Translated, it gives CATSETREGGGEQFF. V gene TRBV24-1 combines with J gene TRBJ2-5; tentative D call: TRBD2 (7 bases). The last part of the DNA fits TRBJ2-1 better; the J call may be wrong. Germline assignment: CDR1 KGHDR and CDR2 SFDVKD. The CDR3 length is 15 residues.

Only a few counts were recorded for this clonotype. The chain uses TRBV28 and TRBJ2-4; TRBD1 is a possible D gene (9 bases). Trimming pared 6 bases from V and 5 bases from J, leaving 20 bases between. The CDR3 consists of 16 residues. Germline-derived CDR1 and CDR2 are MDHEN and SYDVKM. The CDR3 DNA follows: TGTGCCAGCAGCCCCGCCGGGGGGGACAGGGAAAACATTCAGTACTTC. Amino acid sequence: CASSPAGGDRENIQYF. Full variable domain (missing parts from reference TRBV28 and TRBJ2-4): DVKVTQSSRYLVKRTGEKVFLECVQDMDHENMFWYRQDPGLGLRLIYFSYDVKMKEKGDIPEGYSVSREKKERFSLILESASTNQTSMYLCASSPAGGDRENIQYFGAGTRLSVL.

This clonotype has more than one count but fewer than ten. The chain uses TRBV6-1 and TRBJ2-5, with TRBD2 matching 8 bases. Gene TRBJ2-1 matches the end of the DNA better, so the J call may be wrong. This CDR3 is built from 15 residues. Germline V gene data show CDR1 as MNHNS and CDR2 as SASEGT. CDR3 DNA: TGTGCCAGCAGGAAAGCGGGGGCGACCTACAATGAGCAGTTCTTC. This sequence encodes CASRKAGATYNEQFF.